The 25 T cell receptor beta chains given below trace back to one sample, sequenced in a study of cytomegalovirus exposure and HLA in healthy donors. The PCR ran on 60 Vbeta and 13 Jbeta primers. Sequencing used immunoSEQ multiplex PCR; TCRdb keeps in-frame clones, though not all of them. The table includes roughly 160,000 clones, approximately 80% detected once. Source material: PBMCs. These receptor sequences come from a boy aged 2 to 10 in good health and CMV-seronegative.

The gene calls are TRBV9 and TRBJ2-5, with 10 bases fitting TRBD2. CDR1 is SGDLS, CDR2 YYNGEE, per germline. V dropped 3 bases and J dropped 2; count of bases not matched to a gene: 7. The CDR3 length is 16 residues. CDR3 in DNA: TGTGCCAGCAGCGATTATAGCGGGGGGCGTCAAGAGACCCAGTACTTC. Its translation: CASSDYSGGRQETQYF.

The chain combines TRBV5-1 with TRBJ1-2; D is possibly TRBD1 (5 bases). There are 15 residues in the CDR3. Germline V CDR1 and CDR2: SGHRS, YFSETQ. V was shortened by 0 bases and J by 3 bases, with 12 bases between the two germline ends. The CDR3 DNA follows: TGCGCCAGCAGCTTGGCCGACAGAGGCGACTATGGCTACACCTTC. Translating it yields CASSLADRGDYGYTF.

The CDR3 nucleotides are TGTGCCAGCAGTTTTAAAGTACAGAGCTCTGGAAACACCATATATTTT. This translates into CASSFKVQSSGNTIYF. The chain joins TRBV6-6 to TRBJ1-3; D is uncertain. The CDR3 consists of 16 residues. Germline lookup yields CDR1 MNHNY and CDR2 SVGAGI (reference sequence). Trimming left V 4 bases short and J 0 bases short, with 13 bases between.

V and J are TRBV29-1 and TRBJ1-1; a possible D gene is TRBD1 (5 bases). This CDR3 is 14 amino acids long. V shed 7 bases and J shed 0 bases, with 15 bases lying between them. Looked up from germline, CDR1 is SQVTM and CDR2 is ANQGSEA. The CDR3, as DNA: TGCAGCGGAGGGCAGGGACTCATGAACACTGAAGCTTTCTTT. Its translation is CSGGQGLMNTEAFF.

This rearrangement joins TRBV4-1 to TRBJ2-7, with D possibly matching TRBD1 (6 bases). The V gene's germline CDR1 is MGHRA and CDR2 YSYEKL. This CDR3 is built from 15 residues. The V end lost 0 bases, the J end lost 0 bases, and 9 bases lay between the germline ends. CDR3 bases: TGCGCCAGCAGCCAAGAAGGGGGTAGCTCCTACGAGCAGTACTTC. Translating gives CASSQEGGSSYEQYF.

The genes are TRBV9 and TRBJ2-2; 11 nucleotides align to TRBD2. This CDR3 spans 17 amino acids. Germline values: CDR1 SGDLS, CDR2 YYNGEE. Losses at the gene ends were 4 bases for V and 6 bases for J; bases not matched to a gene: 11. This CDR3 is CASSSRTGTSGPGELFF. The CDR3 coding sequence is TGTGCCAGCAGCAGCAGGACCGGGACTAGCGGCCCCGGGGAGCTGTTTTTT.

This clone was counted once. V gene TRBV25-1 combines with J gene TRBJ2-1; 8 nucleotides align to TRBD2. V trimming: 9 bases; J trimming: 4 bases; junction bases outside the gene matches: 8. The CDR3 covers 14 residues. Per the germline V gene, CDR1 is MGHDK and CDR2 is SYGVNS. The CDR3 protein is CASFAGGLYNEQFF. CDR3 nucleotides: TGTGCCAGTTTCGCGGGAGGATTATACAATGAGCAGTTCTTC.

The rearrangement joins TRBV28 to TRBJ1-2; D not certain. The CDR3 has 11 residues. Per germline, CDR1 MDHEN and CDR2 SYDVKM. The ends were cut back, 6 bases at V and 8 bases at J, with 10 bases in the middle. CDR3: CASSIGTGYTF. The CDR3 region has the DNA TGTGCCAGCAGCATCGGTACGGGCTACACCTTC.

V usage is TRBV11-1 and J usage is TRBJ2-1; 11 bases are a match to TRBD2. Losses at the gene ends were 7 bases for V and 2 bases for J; bases not matched to a gene: 10. This CDR3 has 17 amino acids. From germline, CDR1 is SGHAT and CDR2 FQDESV (reference sequence). CDR3 loop: CASIVRLAGGPYNEQFF. The DNA for the CDR3 is TGTGCCAGCATTGTGCGCCTAGCGGGGGGCCCCTACAATGAGCAGTTCTTC.

V usage is TRBV6-5 and J usage is TRBJ2-7; D may be TRBD1 (6 bases). Germline V lookup: CDR1 MNHEY, CDR2 SVGAGI. The CDR3 loop spans 13 amino acids. The V end was cut by 8 bases, the J end by 3 bases, with 14 bases between. CDR3 residues: CASSRTAYYEQYF. CDR3 nucleotide sequence: TGTGCCAGCTCGAGGACAGCCTACTACGAGCAGTACTTC.

This clone came up a few times. V is TRBV7-9 and J is TRBJ1-2; 7 positions match TRBD1. This CDR3 contains 12 residues. V was pared by 1 base and J by 7 bases, with 0 bases of the junction left unmatched. Germline V gene lookup returns CDR1 SEHNR and CDR2 FQNEAQ (reference sequence). The CDR3 region has the DNA TGTGCCAGCAGCTTAGGACAGGGTGGCTACACCTTC. Its protein is CASSLGQGGYTF.

The V and J genes are TRBV27 and TRBJ1-5; TRBD1 matches 7 bases. CDR1 is MNHEY and CDR2 is SMNVEV in the germline V gene (reference sequence). CDR3 length: 15 amino acids. V was pared by 8 bases and J by 5 bases, with 12 bases of the junction left unmatched. The CDR3 DNA reads TGTGCCAGCGGAAGAATCGGACAGGTAGATCAGCCCCAGCATTTT. Translation gives CASGRIGQVDQPQHF.

V gene TRBV19 combines with J gene TRBJ1-4, with D unresolved. The V end was cut by 5 bases, the J end by 3 bases, with 10 bases between. Germline V CDR1 and CDR2: LNHDA, SQIVND (reference sequence). The CDR3 consists of 14 residues. CDR3 nucleotide sequence: TGTGCCAGTAGTCTGACTGAGGCTAATGAAAAACTGTTTTTT. Encoded protein: CASSLTEANEKLFF.

V gene TRBV6-7 combines with J gene TRBJ2-6, with D unclear. TRBV6-7 has ORF status, its function being uncertain. This CDR3 contains 16 residues. The V end lost 2 bases, the J end lost 0 bases, and 8 bases lay between the germline ends. The CDR3 DNA reads TGTGCCAGCAGTTACATACAGATCTCTGGGGCCAACGTCCTGACTTTC. Translated, it gives CASSYIQISGANVLTF.

Note on this clone: Mismatch with germline at one junction end may stem from a read error. The chain recombines TRBV19 with TRBJ2-5; perhaps TRBD2 as D (6 bases). Germline lookup yields CDR1 LNHDA and CDR2 SQIVND (reference sequence). There are 12 residues in the CDR3. Here the CDR3 DNA reads TGTGCCAGTAGTATCCTGGCGGGGTTCCCAAACTTC. Translated: CASSILAGFPNF.

The gene calls are TRBV27 and TRBJ1-2; the D gene is possibly TRBD1 (6 bases). Trimming shortened V by 5 bases and J by 5 bases, and 21 bases separated the two germline ends. Germline assignment: CDR1 MNHEY and CDR2 SMNVEV (reference sequence). The CDR3 consists of 16 residues. CDR3 amino acids: CASSPHTGGAGYGYTF. Written as DNA, the CDR3 is TGTGCCAGCAGTCCTCATACGGGGGGCGCAGGGTATGGCTACACCTTC.

The sample holds one count of this clone. The chain links TRBV9 to TRBJ2-7; the D is unclear. There are 15 residues in the CDR3. Germline V gives CDR1 SGDLS, CDR2 YYNGEE. The V end was cut by 0 bases, the J end by 2 bases, with 12 bases between. This CDR3 reads CASSVDSGGTYEQYF. The CDR3, as DNA: TGTGCCAGCAGCGTAGATTCCGGCGGCACCTACGAGCAGTACTTC.

The rearrangement joins TRBV13 to TRBJ2-7; TRBD2 is a possible D gene (5 bases). Germline loops: CDR1 PRHDT, CDR2 FYEKMQ (reference sequence). V lost 5 bases and J 0 bases, leaving 14 bases between the germline ends. CDR3 length: 15 residues. CDR3 DNA sequence: TGTGCCAGCAGCCCCAGCGGAATATACTCCTACGAGCAGTACTTC. Its protein product is CASSPSGIYSYEQYF.

This clone showed up just once. J is TRBJ2-1 and V is TRBV18; perhaps TRBD2 as D (6 bases). V was clipped by 10 bases and J by 2 bases, with 15 bases between them. CDR3 length equals 14 residues. The germline V gene encodes CDR1 KGHSH and CDR2 LQKENI. The CDR3 DNA sequence: TGTGCCACTTCTTTGGGGGGACCCTACAATGAGCAGTTCTTC. Translating it yields CATSLGGPYNEQFF.

This sequence joins TRBV7-2 and TRBJ1-2; TRBD1 aligns across 9 bases. With V trimmed by 0 bases and J by 5 bases, 1 base remained unmatched. The CDR3 consists of 14 residues. Germline V gives CDR1 SGHTA, CDR2 FQGNSA. CDR3 residues: CASSLAGQGYGYTF. CDR3 DNA: TGTGCCAGCAGCTTAGCCGGACAGGGGTATGGCTACACCTTC.

This chain uses TRBV5-4 with TRBJ1-1, with D perhaps TRBD1 (5 bases). V was shortened by 9 bases and J by 1 base, with 16 bases between the two germline ends. The CDR3 consists of 14 residues. Germline V lookup: CDR1 SGHNT, CDR2 YYREEE (reference sequence). The CDR3 DNA reads as TGTGCCACCCAGCGTGGAGGGACGAACACTGAAGCTTTCTTT. Its translation: CATQRGGTNTEAFF.

The chain employs TRBV7-2 and TRBJ2-1; a possible D gene is TRBD1 (6 bases). The germline gives CDR1 SGHTA, CDR2 FQGNSA. The V gene lost 1 base and the J gene lost 14 bases, with 27 bases spanning the gap. This CDR3 contains 17 residues. The CDR3 DNA sequence: TGTGCCAGCAGCTTAGAGTCTGGCAGGCGATCGTTAGAGGGGGAGTTCTTC. It specifies CASSLESGRRSLEGEFF. The full variable domain, its missing parts supplied by reference TRBV7-2 and TRBJ2-1, is GAGVSQSPSNKVTEKGKDVELRCDPISGHTALYWYRQSLGQGLEFLIYFQGNSAPDKSGLPSDRFSAERTGGSVSTLTIQRTQQEDSAVYLCASSLESGRRSLEGEFFGPGTRLTVL.

This chain links TRBV7-6 with TRBJ1-1, with D possibly being TRBD1 (5 bases). This CDR3 contains 13 residues. With 8 bases removed from V and 1 base from J, the gap between germline ends came to 11 bases. Germline V gives CDR1 SGHVS, CDR2 FNYEAQ. In DNA form, the CDR3 reads TGTGCCAGCTTGGCCAGGGCGAACACTGAAGCTTTCTTT. Its translation is CASLARANTEAFF.

This clone was recorded only once. The CDR3 DNA reads as TGTGCCATCAGCCCGGAAGGGGATGGCTACACCTTC. This translates into CAISPEGDGYTF. This chain joins TRBV10-3 and TRBJ1-2, with a possible D match to TRBD1 (5 bases). The germline V and J ends were trimmed by 6 bases and 6 bases, with 11 bases remaining between them. CDR3 length: 12 residues. Germline loops: CDR1 ENHRY, CDR2 SYGVKD.

The CDR3: CASSLTRTGELFF. The CDR3 DNA reads as TGTGCCAGCAGCTTAACTCGAACCGGGGAGCTGTTTTTT. The rearrangement uses TRBV13 and TRBJ2-2; D ambiguous. Trimming removed 2 bases at V and 5 bases at J, with 6 bases between. CDR3 length: 13 residues. CDR1 and CDR2 from the germline V gene are PRHDT and FYEKMQ (reference sequence).